Shown below are 27 T cell receptor beta chains from a single sample sequenced in a study of control samples from healthy donors and cancer patients. Repertoires were generated with immunoSEQ multiplex PCR, while TCRdb's copy carries only in-frame clones and drops some. The repertoire holds approximately 74,000 clones, with about 95% as singletons. Specimen: blood. Receptors were obtained from a woman in her twenties or thirties in good health.

The V call is TRBV6-5, the J call TRBJ2-3; 7 positions agree with TRBD1. This CDR3 has 13 amino acids. J gave up 0 bases and V 8 bases, and 2 bases lay outside the gene matches. Germline CDR1 is MNHEY and CDR2 is SVGAGI. The CDR3 here is CASRTGSTDTQYF. The CDR3 DNA follows: TGTGCCAGCCGGACAGGAAGCACAGATACGCAGTATTTT.

This clone was recorded once. The rearrangement joins TRBV6-5 to TRBJ1-1; TRBD1 is a possible D gene (5 bases). The CDR3 contains 15 residues. Looked up from germline, CDR1 is MNHEY and CDR2 is SVGAGI. Trimming removed 2 bases at V and 5 bases at J, with 15 bases between. CDR3 DNA: TGTGCCAGCAGTTACGGTGGGGGGGTGGGGACTGAAGCTTTCTTT. It encodes CASSYGGGVGTEAFF.

The CDR3 coding sequence is TGTGCCAGCAGCAAGGGAGTTAACACCGGGGAGCTGTTTTTT. Amino acids: CASSKGVNTGELFF. This chain joins TRBV6-5 and TRBJ2-2; D is perhaps TRBD2 (5 bases). Germline loops: CDR1 MNHEY, CDR2 SVGAGI. Trimming cost V 6 bases and J 2 bases, with 10 bases left between them. The CDR3 is 14 amino acids.

This chain links TRBV4-1 with TRBJ1-6; no clear D. The CDR3 runs to 14 residues. The germline V and J ends were trimmed by 4 bases and 7 bases, with 11 bases remaining between them. Germline V gene lookup returns CDR1 MGHRA and CDR2 YSYEKL. This CDR3 reads CASSRGPVNSPLHF. In nucleotides, the CDR3 is TGCGCCAGCAGCCGCGGCCCGGTAAATTCACCCCTCCACTTT.

A word on this clone: At the DNA level, this CDR3 is encoded by other sequences in the same sample as well. V is TRBV6-5 and J is TRBJ1-1, with 9 bases fitting TRBD1. This CDR3 spans 14 amino acids. V gave up 6 bases and J gave up 2 bases; unmatched junction bases: 4. CDR1 MNHEY and CDR2 SVGAGI come from the germline V gene. The CDR3 loop is CASSPDRGNTEAFF. CDR3 DNA: TGTGCCAGCAGCCCGGACAGGGGAAACACTGAAGCTTTCTTT.

This clone was found once. The rearrangement uses TRBV6-1 and TRBJ2-3, with no clear D. In germline, CDR1 is MNHNS, CDR2 SASEGT. This CDR3 is 15 amino acids long. Trimming took 2 bases from V and 1 from J, leaving 10 bases between them. CDR3 region: CASSERQAGTDTQYF. For the CDR3, the DNA is TGTGCCAGCAGTGAACGCCAGGCAGGCACAGATACGCAGTATTTT.

The chain has TRBV18 and TRBJ1-4, with unresolved D. Trimming took off 4 bases at V and 0 bases at J, with 9 bases between the two ends. This CDR3 has 15 amino acids. Per germline, CDR1 KGHSH and CDR2 LQKENI. This CDR3 is CASSRTGSTNEKLFF. The CDR3 DNA reads as TGTGCCAGCTCACGCACGGGCTCAACTAATGAAAAACTGTTTTTT.

The V gene is TRBV6-5, the J gene TRBJ2-3, with TRBD1 as a possible D gene (5 bases). The CDR3 spans 13 residues. Germline values: CDR1 MNHEY, CDR2 SVGAGI. V was pared by 6 bases and J by 3 bases, with 10 bases between. The CDR3 DNA sequence: TGTGCCAGCAGGAGCCCAGGGACAGATACGCAGTATTTT. It yields the protein CASRSPGTDTQYF.

V and J are TRBV11-2 and TRBJ1-1; D is unclear. CDR1 and CDR2 from the germline V gene are SGHAT and FQNNGV. This CDR3 has 13 amino acids. Deletions cut 1 base from V and 5 bases from J, with 8 bases between. Here the CDR3 DNA reads TGTGCCAGCAGCTTAGCGACTGGTACTGAAGCTTTCTTT. Translation: CASSLATGTEAFF. Together with reference TRBV11-2 and TRBJ1-1, the CDR3 gives the full variable domain: EAGVAQSPRYKIIEKRQSVAFWCNPISGHATLYWYQQILGQGPKLLIQFQNNGVVDDSQLPKDRFSAERLKGVDSTLKIQPAKLEDSAVYLCASSLATGTEAFFGQGTRLTVV.

CDR3 residues: CASSLERGSGKDTQYF. CDR3 bases: TGCGCCAGCAGCTTGGAACGGGGGAGTGGGAAAGATACGCAGTATTTT. V usage is TRBV5-1 and J usage is TRBJ2-3; D is perhaps TRBD2 (6 bases). V lost 0 bases and J 5 bases, leaving 16 bases between the germline ends. CDR1 SGHRS and CDR2 YFSETQ come from the germline V gene. This CDR3 is 16 amino acids long. Full variable domain (missing parts from reference TRBV5-1 and TRBJ2-3): KAGVTQTPRYLIKTRGQQVTLSCSPISGHRSVSWYQQTPGQGLQFLFEYFSETQRNKGNFPGRFSGRQFSNSRSEMNVSTLELGDSALYLCASSLERGSGKDTQYFGPGTRLTVL.

This clone occurred once. The genes are TRBV11-3 and TRBJ2-5; no clear D gene. Trimming removed 2 bases at V and 5 bases at J, with 9 bases between. Germline CDR1 reads SGHNT; CDR2 reads YENEEA. This CDR3 has 13 amino acids. The CDR3 sequence: CASSLWLGETQYF. CDR3 bases: TGTGCCAGCAGCTTATGGTTGGGCGAGACCCAGTACTTC.

The chain links TRBV15 to TRBJ1-5; D perhaps matches TRBD1 (5 bases). This CDR3 has 16 amino acids. Germline V gene lookup returns CDR1 LNHNV and CDR2 YYDKDF (reference sequence). V lost 0 bases, J lost 5 bases, and 14 bases lay in between. CDR3 region: CATSRDGGRGYQPQHF. The DNA for the CDR3 is TGTGCCACCAGCAGAGATGGGGGTAGGGGCTATCAGCCCCAGCATTTT.

The rearrangement uses TRBV10-1 and TRBJ2-1, with D possibly TRBD2 on 6 matching bases. The V end was cut by 3 bases, the J end by 8 bases, with 14 bases between. This CDR3 region has 14 residues. Germline CDR1 reads WNHNN; CDR2 reads SYGVQD (reference sequence). The CDR3 loop reads CASSDRWRGDEQFF. The CDR3 DNA reads TGCGCCAGCAGTGACCGGTGGAGGGGTGATGAGCAGTTCTTC.

The CDR3 region has the DNA TGTGCCAGCAGCTTAAAACTAGCGGGGGCCCCCAATGAGCAGTTCTTC. As protein: CASSLKLAGAPNEQFF. This chain connects TRBV7-9 to TRBJ2-1; the match to TRBD2 covers 11 bases. This CDR3 has 16 amino acids. The V segment lost 2 bases and the J segment 6 bases; nucleotides outside the gene matches: 6. The germline V gene encodes CDR1 SEHNR and CDR2 FQNEAQ (reference sequence).

CDR3 bases: TGTGCCAGCAAGGGCAGCACCTACGAGCAGTACTTC. It codes for CASKGSTYEQYF. This chain links TRBV28 with TRBJ2-7; the D is unclear. This CDR3 is built from 12 residues. Trimming shortened V by 7 bases and J by 2 bases, and 9 bases separated the two germline ends. Germline V gives CDR1 MDHEN, CDR2 SYDVKM.

The chain combines TRBV29-1 with TRBJ2-3; D is unresolved. The CDR3 runs to 12 residues. Trimming cost V 6 bases and J 3 bases, with 10 bases left between them. Germline loops: CDR1 SQVTM, CDR2 ANQGSEA. The CDR3 region is CSVRGTTDTQYF. Written as DNA, the CDR3 is TGCAGCGTGAGAGGCACGACAGATACGCAGTATTTT.

With respect to this clone: One end of the junction does not line up with germline, which may come from a read error. This chain connects TRBV7-7 to TRBJ1-5; no firm D call. The CDR3 totals 20 residues. Germline V CDR1 and CDR2: SSHAT, FNYEAQ (reference sequence). The CDR3 protein is CASSLGGFGSFNSGNQPQHF. In nucleotides, the CDR3 is TGTGCTAGCAGCTTAGGCGGGTTCGGGTCTTTTAATTCTGGCAATCAGCCCCAGCATTTT.

The V gene is TRBV28, the J gene TRBJ1-4, with D uncertain. The CDR3 consists of 13 residues. The V gene lost 3 bases and the J gene lost 1 base, with 3 bases spanning the gap. Germline CDR1 and CDR2: MDHEN and SYDVKM. Here the CDR3 reads CASSFVTNEKLFF. DNA of the CDR3: TGTGCCAGCAGTTTCGTAACTAATGAAAAACTGTTTTTT.

For the CDR3, the DNA is TGTGCCAGCAGTAGACTAGCGGGTGCCACAGATACGCAGTATTTT. Protein: CASSRLAGATDTQYF. The chain uses TRBV2 and TRBJ2-3, with 10 bases that match TRBD2. Per the germline V gene, CDR1 is SNHLY and CDR2 is FYNNEI. The length of the CDR3 is 15 residues. V shed 5 bases and J 2 bases; nucleotides not matched to a gene: 4.

The V and J genes are TRBV11-3 and TRBJ1-1, with D uncertain. Trimming cost V 5 bases and J 1 base, with 17 bases left between them. The V gene's germline CDR1 is SGHNT and CDR2 YENEEA. The CDR3 consists of 16 residues. CDR3 bases: TGTGCCAGCAGCCCCCTTCTCCCGGGCACGAACACTGAAGCTTTCTTT. Translated: CASSPLLPGTNTEAFF. The complete variable domain, with remaining parts taken from reference TRBV11-3 and TRBJ1-1, reads EAGVVQSPRYKIIEKKQPVAFWCNPISGHNTLYWYLQNLGQGPELLIRYENEEAVDDSQLPKDRFSAERLKGVDSTLKIQPAELGDSAVYLCASSPLLPGTNTEAFFGQGTRLTVV.

This chain uses TRBV5-1 with TRBJ1-6; D is unresolved. Trimming took off 1 base at V and 0 bases at J, with 14 bases between the two ends. In germline, CDR1 is SGHRS, CDR2 YFSETQ. This CDR3 spans 18 amino acids. CDR3 coding DNA: TGCGCCAGCAGCTTGAGGATGGCCGGGAGCTCCTATAATTCACCCCTCCACTTT. As protein: CASSLRMAGSSYNSPLHF.

This clone is a singleton in its sample. This chain joins TRBV9 and TRBJ1-2; a weak D match, TRBD1 (5 bases). Germline V lookup: CDR1 SGDLS, CDR2 YYNGEE. V lost 0 bases to trimming and J lost 2 bases, with 11 bases between them. The CDR3 extends over 15 amino acids. The CDR3 spells CASSVAGTRNYGYTF. CDR3 in DNA: TGTGCCAGCAGCGTAGCCGGGACCAGGAACTATGGCTACACCTTC.

This chain links TRBV5-8 with TRBJ2-7, with 8 bases fitting TRBD2. V dropped 3 bases and J dropped 3; count of bases not matched to a gene: 8. The V gene's germline CDR1 is SGHTS and CDR2 YDEGEE. CDR3 length: 15 amino acids. Written as DNA, the CDR3 is TGTGCCAGCAGCTCGGGGCGGGGGGCACACTACGAGCAGTACTTC. Amino acids: CASSSGRGAHYEQYF.

The chain couples TRBV2 to TRBJ1-6; 7 bases are a match to TRBD1. The germline V gene has CDR1 SNHLY and CDR2 FYNNEI. J lost 8 bases, V lost 5 bases, and 12 bases had no gene match. The CDR3 sequence is 16 residues long. The CDR3 reads CASSPLPNRGDSPLHF. The CDR3 DNA sequence: TGTGCCAGCAGTCCCCTCCCGAACAGGGGTGATTCACCCCTCCACTTT.

V usage is TRBV2 and J usage is TRBJ1-5, with 10 positions matching TRBD1. CDR3 length: 15 amino acids. Germline trimming cut 6 bases from V and 7 bases from J; bases unmatched to any gene: 9. Germline-derived CDR1 and CDR2 are SNHLY and FYNNEI. The CDR3 DNA sequence: TGTGCCAGCAGCGCAAGGACAGGGGGTTCACAGCCCCAGCATTTT. Translating gives CASSARTGGSQPQHF.

The chain employs TRBV5-4 and TRBJ2-5, with D possibly matching TRBD2 (5 bases). The V end was cut by 0 bases, the J end by 5 bases, with 11 bases between. Germline V gene sequence: CDR1 SGHNT, CDR2 YYREEE (reference sequence). CDR3 length equals 14 residues. The CDR3 DNA reads TGTGCCAGCAGCTTGGACATGGGGAGTGAGACCCAGTACTTC. It specifies CASSLDMGSETQYF.

This chain joins TRBV4-1 and TRBJ2-7, with 11 nucleotides matching TRBD2. The germline gives CDR1 MGHRA, CDR2 YSYEKL. V shed 0 bases, J shed 6 bases, and the junction held 10 bases outside the gene matches. The CDR3 is made up of 17 amino acids. The CDR3 protein is CASSQDFETSGEGEQYF. CDR3 coding DNA: TGCGCCAGCAGCCAAGATTTCGAGACTAGCGGGGAGGGCGAGCAGTACTTC.